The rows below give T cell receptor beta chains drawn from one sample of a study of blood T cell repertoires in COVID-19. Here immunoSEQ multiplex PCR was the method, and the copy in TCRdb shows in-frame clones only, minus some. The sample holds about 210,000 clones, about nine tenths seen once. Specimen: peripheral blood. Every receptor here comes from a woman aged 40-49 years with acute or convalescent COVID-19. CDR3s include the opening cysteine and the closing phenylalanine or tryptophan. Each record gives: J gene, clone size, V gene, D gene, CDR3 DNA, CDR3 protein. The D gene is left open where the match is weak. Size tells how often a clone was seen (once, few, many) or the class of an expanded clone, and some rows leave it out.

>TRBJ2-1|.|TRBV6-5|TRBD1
TGTGCCAGCACCCGACAGGGAGCCCCTACAAATGAGCAGTTCTTC
CASTRQGAPTNEQFF
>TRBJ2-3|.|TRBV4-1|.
TGCGCCAGCAGCCAGGAGGGCGCAGATACGCAGTATTTT
CASSQEGADTQYF
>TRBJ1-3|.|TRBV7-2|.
TGTGCCAGCAGCCCGGACAGACCTAGCTCTGGAAACACCATATATTTT
CASSPDRPSSGNTIYF
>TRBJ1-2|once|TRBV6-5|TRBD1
TGTGCCAGCAACCCCACCCGGACAGGGGATGGCTACACCTTC
CASNPTRTGDGYTF
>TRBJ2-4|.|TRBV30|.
TGTGCCTGGAGCTCCGTCGAGCTAGCCAAAAACATTCAGTACTTC
CAWSSVELAKNIQYF
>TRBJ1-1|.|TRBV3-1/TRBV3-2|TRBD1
TGTGCCAGCAGCCCGATTACAGGGGCGGAGAAGAACACTGAAGCTTTCTTT
CASSPITGAEKNTEAFF
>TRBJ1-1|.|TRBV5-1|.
TGCGCCAGCAGCTTGGGGACAACGTCGCTATTCTGGACTGAAGCTTTCTTT
CASSLGTTSLFWTEAFF
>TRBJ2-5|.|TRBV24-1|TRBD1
TGTGCCACCAGTGACAACAGGGGGCGAGGAGAGACCCAGTACTTC
CATSDNRGRGETQYF
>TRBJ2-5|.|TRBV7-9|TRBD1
TGTGCCAGCAGCTTAACAGGGGGGCAAGAGACCCAGTACTTC
CASSLTGGQETQYF
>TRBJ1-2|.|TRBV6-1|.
TGTGCCAGCAGTGAAGGAACAGGGTTTAACTATGGCTACACCTTC
CASSEGTGFNYGYTF
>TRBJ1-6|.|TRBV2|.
TGTGCCAGCAGCTTCCAGGGGAATAATTCACCCCTCCACTTT
CASSFQGNNSPLHF
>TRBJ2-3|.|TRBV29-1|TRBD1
TGCAGCGTGGGCAGGGGGGATACGCAGTATTTT
CSVGRGDTQYF
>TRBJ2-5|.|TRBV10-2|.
TGCGCCAGCACGGATGGAGGGGGCCGGGAGACCCAGTACTTC
CASTDGGGRETQYF
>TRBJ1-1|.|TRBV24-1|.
TGTGCCACCAGTGACAATACGGTGGCTGAAGCTTTCTTT
CATSDNTVAEAFF
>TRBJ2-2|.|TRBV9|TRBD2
TGTGCCAGCAGCGTAGGCGGGGGGGCCAGCACCGGGGAGCTGTTTTTT
CASSVGGGASTGELFF
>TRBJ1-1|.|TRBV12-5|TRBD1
TGTGCTAGTGGTTTGGGCCCGGGACAGGGCGTCGCTTTCTTT
CASGLGPGQGVAFF
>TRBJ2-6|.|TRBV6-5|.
TGTGCCAGCAGTTCAGGGGCTGGGGCCAACGTCCTGACTTTC
CASSSGAGANVLTF
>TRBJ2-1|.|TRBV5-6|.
TGTGCCAGCAGCGTGACGCGGGGGCTCTACAATGAGCAGTTCTTC
CASSVTRGLYNEQFF